Many counts were recorded for the clone carrying this T cell receptor (beta chain). The antigen remains undetermined. The CDR3 has 12 amino acids. Germline-derived CDR1 and CDR2 are SGHTA and FQGNSA. The V end lost 1 base, the J end lost 6 bases, and 4 bases lay between the germline ends. Patients were excluded for uncontrolled infection, other autoimmune disease, pregnancy or lactation. Every diagnosis used clinical symptoms, serum thyroxine and TRAb, thyroid ultrasound and orbital computed tomography. The data were obtained in a study of T cells in Graves' hyperthyroidism and ophthalmopathy. TCR beta CDR3 region amplification was performed from RNA transcripts. With the HTBI primer set, the TCR CDR3 went through a first round of RT-PCR. Each CDR3 protein gets one entry after TCRdb re-called the multiplex PCR reads with MiXCR. The table records fewer than 650,000 distinct CDR3 sequences, about 45% of them present only once.

General study findings and limits: Peripheral blood also featured most of the thyroid clonotypes expanded above 0.001. Researchers report that a 13 V-J model separated ophthalmopathy from stable hyperthyroidism.

This rearrangement joins TRBV7-2 to TRBJ1-5; D remains ambiguous. The receptor was isolated from an adult woman with Graves' disease, either hyperthyroidism or ophthalmopathy (not recorded which). What was sequenced was peripheral blood or thyroid tissue (not recorded which). The CDR3 bases are TGTGCCAGCAGCTTAGATGGTCAGCCCCAGCATTTT. It yields the protein CASSLDGQPQHF.